These T cell receptor beta chains were read from a single sample in a study of cytomegalovirus exposure and HLA in healthy donors. Measured with immunoSEQ multiplex PCR; TCRdb has only the in-frame clones, and not every one. The data hold approximately 190,000 clones, with about four fifths observed a single time. The specimen sequenced was PBMCs. These receptors all come from a woman aged 25 to 39 in good health and CMV-seropositive. CDR3s leave out the opening cysteine and the closing phenylalanine or tryptophan. Each record gives: V gene, J gene, CDR3 protein.

TRBV6-6	TRBJ2-7	ASTPRGLYEQY
TRBV28	TRBJ1-1	ATRQMASTEAF
TRBV11-2	TRBJ1-4	ASSFGHIEKLF
TRBV5-1	TRBJ1-1	ASSTERGEAF
TRBV7-9	TRBJ1-6	ASSPREVLMLSPLH
TRBV19	TRBJ2-7	ASSAGLAVSGYEQY
TRBV5-4	TRBJ1-2	ASRRRGGSYGYT
TRBV6-1	TRBJ1-5	ASSDRPGQNSPQH
TRBV9	TRBJ1-3	ASSVTARGSGNTIY
TRBV29-1	TRBJ2-5	SVDRQQETQY
TRBV2	TRBJ1-6	ASLKRTGAPLH
TRBV6-1	TRBJ2-7	ALGQGNEQY
TRBV7-9	TRBJ1-5	ASSLVGQHNQPQH
TRBV10-2	TRBJ2-1	ASSSSGGSYNEQF
TRBV11-2	TRBJ2-2	ASSSTGGTGELF
TRBV28	TRBJ2-7	ASSPFSEQY
TRBV7-9	TRBJ2-7	ASSLPLGLSYEQY
TRBV5-1	TRBJ2-2	ASSLVPSGRPTGELF
TRBV2	TRBJ1-6	ASSLDNSPLH
TRBV15	TRBJ1-6	ATRSTGDNSPLH
TRBV7-9	TRBJ1-2	ASSFAGGDGYT
TRBV5-1	TRBJ2-7	ASSSWTGMVHEQY
TRBV6-1	TRBJ1-3	ASSEAGTGGRSGNTIY
TRBV28	TRBJ2-1	ASSLSGLDEQF
TRBV7-3	TRBJ2-1	ASSLVGGASSYNEQF
TRBV18	TRBJ1-2	ASSGSTNGYT
TRBV27	TRBJ2-5	ASSSQGHGETQY
TRBV28	TRBJ1-5	ASSYLGPQH
TRBV19	TRBJ1-4	ASKVQGRPSSEKLF
TRBV7-2	TRBJ2-5	ASSLGRVGTQY
TRBV7-9	TRBJ1-2	ASSLGWGGRANYGYT
TRBV6-1	TRBJ2-2	ASRGTSGNTGELF
TRBV19	TRBJ1-3	ASSKSDRLGNTIY
TRBV19	TRBJ2-7	ASSIASGVYEQY